This T cell receptor beta chain was found in a study of T cell responses to AZD1222 COVID-19 vaccine. Method: immunoSEQ multiplex PCR; TCRdb's copy keeps in-frame clones and lacks some. The sample has about 75,000 clones; around 87% are singletons. This clone occurred a few times. This clonotype was obtained from an adult who received the AZD1222 COVID-19 vaccine. The sample was peripheral blood, taken 28 days after the second AZD1222 dose.

The CDR3 spells CATSDPVRAGYTF. For the CDR3, the DNA is TGTGCCACCAGTGACCCCGTTAGAGCTGGCTACACCTTC. The V call is TRBV24-1, the J call TRBJ1-2; no firm D call. V dropped 4 bases and J dropped 7 bases, with 12 bases sitting between them. The CDR3 is 13 amino acids. The germline V gene has CDR1 KGHDR and CDR2 SFDVKD.